This entry lists 7 T cell receptor beta chains sequenced from one sample in a study of blood T cell repertoires in COVID-19. Measured with immunoSEQ multiplex PCR; TCRdb has only the in-frame clones, and not every one. The profile shows about 280,000 clones, 87% of them singletons. Sequences were obtained from peripheral blood. These receptors were taken from a woman aged 45-65 years who had recovered from COVID-19.

This clone occurred once. The chain is built from TRBV5-1 and TRBJ2-3; D is undetermined. CDR3 length: 13 residues. Germline lookup yields CDR1 SGHRS and CDR2 YFSETQ. Trimming shortened V by 3 bases and J by 3 bases, and 8 bases separated the two germline ends. Written as DNA, the CDR3 is TGCGCCAGCAGCTCAGTACCGACAGATACGCAGTATTTT. It encodes CASSSVPTDTQYF. Variable domain in full (rest from reference TRBV5-1 and TRBJ2-3): KAGVTQTPRYLIKTRGQQVTLSCSPISGHRSVSWYQQTPGQGLQFLFEYFSETQRNKGNFPGRFSGRQFSNSRSEMNVSTLELGDSALYLCASSSVPTDTQYFGPGTRLTVL.

In this sample, this clone turned up many times. V and J are TRBV4-1 and TRBJ2-2, with a weak D call TRBD1 (7 bases). V gave up 3 bases and J gave up 6 bases, with 11 bases separating them. CDR1 is MGHRA, CDR2 YSYEKL, per germline. The CDR3 has 14 residues. The CDR3 is CASSQEGTAGELFF. CDR3 bases: TGCGCCAGCAGCCAGGAGGGGACAGCCGGGGAGCTGTTTTTT.

The chain links TRBV19 to TRBJ2-5; tentative D call: TRBD1 (6 bases). The V gene's germline CDR1 is LNHDA and CDR2 SQIVND (reference sequence). This CDR3 comprises 16 residues. Trimming took 4 bases from V and 2 from J, leaving 17 bases between them. CDR3 in DNA: TGTGCCAGTAGTAAGAACAGGGTTATTGGGCAAGAGACCCAGTACTTC. As protein: CASSKNRVIGQETQYF.

This rearrangement joins TRBV15 to TRBJ2-1; a possible D gene is TRBD2 (6 bases). Trimming cost V 4 bases and J 6 bases, with 7 bases left between them. The length of the CDR3 is 12 residues. Germline V gives CDR1 LNHNV, CDR2 YYDKDF (reference sequence). The CDR3 DNA sequence: TGTGCCACCAGCACCGGGGGCAATGAGCAGTTCTTC. It translates to CATSTGGNEQFF.

The rearrangement uses TRBV7-2 and TRBJ1-2, with TRBD1 as a possible D gene (6 bases). The V gene lost 2 bases and the J gene lost 8 bases, with 12 bases spanning the gap. Germline CDR1 SGHTA, CDR2 FQGNSA. This CDR3 spans 13 amino acids. This chain's CDR3 is CASSLRGAEGYTF. For the CDR3, the DNA is TGTGCCAGCAGCTTACGGGGGGCGGAGGGCTACACCTTC.

The CDR3 DNA sequence: TGTGCCAGCAGCTTAGAGCGGGACCGCACTGAAGCTTTCTTT. It is translated as CASSLERDRTEAFF. V gene TRBV7-9 combines with J gene TRBJ1-1; possible D gene TRBD1, 5 bases. The CDR3 contains 14 residues. Trimming took off 1 base at V and 4 bases at J, with 10 bases between the two ends. In germline, CDR1 is SEHNR, CDR2 FQNEAQ (reference sequence).

The rearrangement uses TRBV5-5 and TRBJ2-7, with 9 bases that match TRBD1. Germline-derived CDR1 and CDR2 are SGHKS and YYEKEE (reference sequence). The CDR3 sequence is 14 residues long. Losses at the gene ends were 3 bases for V and 5 bases for J; bases not matched to a gene: 6. CDR3 amino acids: CASSWTGVRDEQYF. The DNA for the CDR3 is TGTGCCAGCAGCTGGACAGGGGTTAGGGACGAGCAGTACTTC. The full variable domain, with the rest looked up from reference TRBV5-5 and TRBJ2-7, is DAGVTQSPTHLIKTRGQQVTLRCSPISGHKSVSWYQQVLGQGPQFIFQYYEKEERGRGNFPDRFSARQFPNYSSELNVNALLLGDSALYLCASSWTGVRDEQYFGPGTRLTVT.